This T cell receptor beta chain emerged from a study of graft-versus-host responses after intestinal transplantation. Looking at the study overall: Recipients were all induced with anti-thymocyte globulin, then given tacrolimus and steroids for approximately three years.

Repertoires were generated with immunoSEQ multiplex PCR, while TCRdb's copy carries only in-frame clones and drops some. The profile shows 80,000 to 100,000 clones, 85% to 90% of them singletons. This clone was counted a single time. Its antigen is as yet unknown. The sample was unstimulated CD4+ T cells sorted from spleen or lymph node cells, taken before intestinal transplant. The receptor's source is a human donor who received an intestinal transplant.

The CDR3 sequence is CASGQGTEAFF. The DNA for the CDR3 is TGTGCCAGTGGACAGGGCACTGAAGCTTTCTTT. This sequence joins TRBV6-5 and TRBJ1-1; 8 nucleotides align to TRBD1. The CDR3 contains 11 residues. V gave up 9 bases and J gave up 4 bases; unmatched junction bases: 1. From germline, CDR1 is MNHEY and CDR2 SVGAGI.